This TCR beta chain was obtained from a study of cytomegalovirus exposure and HLA in healthy donors (dated by TCRdb to the late 2010s). General notes on the study: According to an earlier analysis of a few hundred of the donors, roughly 180 million T cells yielded some 110 million unique TCR beta sequences and less than 300 Gb of sequence data. Among the roughly 430 genotyped donors, approximately 77% belonged to the genetic ancestry cluster associated with self-reported Caucasian donors. In a later analysis, previously published TCR beta repertoires from hundreds of donors were re-analyzed and high-resolution HLA genotyping was added so that TCR occurrence patterns could be studied. To predict cytomegalovirus infection status, the study combined high-throughput TCR immunosequencing, statistical association of individual TCRs with disease status, and machine learning. All discovery cohort repertoires had been generated using a single sequencing platform. Roughly 5 DR-DQ haplotypes were handled as single units for association and clustering, since linkage in the cohort was strong. An early release that covered roughly 600 HLA-typed donors contained approximately 300 gigabases of sequencing data and roughly 84 million unique TCR sequences. Besides the first cohort of around 670 subjects, a separate validation cohort made up of 120 different subjects was used. Rather than using new phenotypic data, the later analysis identified candidate immune exposures from TCR beta sequences and from how often those sequences occurred across donors. The study was designed to test whether signatures of past pathogen exposure could be identified by cataloging public T cell receptors. The study profiled the T cell repertoires of hundreds of subjects by immunosequencing and related them to cytomegalovirus serostatus. To decide whether each TCR beta V gene segment behaved as functional or pseudogenic, an earlier analysis of some 600 of the donors relied on high-throughput TCR beta sequencing. Across under 500 genotyped donors of the cohort, an average of about 240,000 unique TCR beta nucleotide sequences per donor were sequenced, and roughly a sixth of those sequences were non-productive. Typing coverage varied by locus: about 620-640 donors for A, B, C, DRB1 and DQB1; roughly 500 for DQA1; nearly 610 for DPA1; 450 to 480 for DPB1. Donor age, sex, ethnicity and CMV serostatus were compiled together with the repertoire data. Both class I and class II loci were covered by HLA typing, at four-digit resolution. In a later genetic analysis, genome-wide SNP genotypes for about 65% of the 666 donors were used, and that subset was treated as a discovery cohort. The investigation overall reported the following: According to a later analysis, parvovirus B19, influenza, CMV and Epstein-Barr virus appeared linked to several top co-occurrence clusters. Only TCR beta chains were sequenced in this cohort, and the absence of alpha or paired-chain data limited detectable features. An association between a missense DCLRE1C variant and V-gene and J-gene trimming of TCR beta chains was found in a later genetic analysis and replicated in an independent cohort. For the cohort, immune exposure information was limited to CMV serostatus. A further reported finding was that TCR beta sequences accurately predicted the HLA-A and HLA-B alleles for most subjects in the first cohort. Over 15 rarely observed V segments, including chromosome 9 orphons, were excluded from the earlier analysis of almost 600 of the donors because counts were too low. Linkage disequilibrium might explain the correlated functional status among segregating V segments, but an unknown experimental factor could not be excluded. A later analysis found that HLA-associated TCR beta chains were more clonally expanded and had lower generation probabilities than equally common non-associated chains. While some public TCRs were present in many individuals, most TCR sequences turned up only very rarely across donors. According to a later analysis, most CMV-associated TCR beta chains appeared to be HLA-restricted, and the HLA associations seemed to be driven largely by CMV exposure. In an earlier analysis of some 540 of the donors, most TCR beta V segments appeared in productive rearrangements about 87% or about 30% of the time, broadly matching IMGT annotations. When HLA alleles, especially DR and DQ, strongly co-occurred, attributing TCR associations to individual alleles was difficult. The sequencing pipeline was judged likely to have produced a cluster of highly shared sequence variants as a technical artifact. The classifier was reported to diagnose cytomegalovirus status with high specificity and sensitivity in both the original cohort and the validation cohort. HLA typing was unavailable for some donors at each locus, so association tests used only the typed subset. A total of 150 or so TCR beta chains were listed by the study as associated with cytomegalovirus. A few of the identified cytomegalovirus-associated TCR beta chains were confirmed in vitro to be specific for cytomegalovirus antigens. Because the 87-base-pair reads could not distinguish some IMGT-functional V segments, including TRBV6-2 and TRBV6-3, those segments were excluded. According to a later analysis, TCR association rates differed among HLA loci, with DRB1 alleles showing the most associated TCRs and HLA-C alleles showing the fewest. Specific HLA alleles were associated with roughly 16,000 TCR beta sequences at a false discovery rate of 0.05 in a later analysis. According to a later genetic analysis, donors in an Asian-associated ancestry cluster had fewer N-insertions in productive TCRs than the approximately 630-donor mean. Sequencing depth was assumed to be roughly uniform across donors in the presence/absence analyses, though that assumption may not hold. It was suggested by the authors that the approach could potentially be generalized to other disease states and immunological phenotypes.

In total, over 600 healthy bone marrow donors made up the cohort. At the time of sampling, every cohort member was nominally healthy, though immune exposures that went unrecorded were likely present. The donor tested CMV seropositive and was one of the 289 seropositive cohort members. A peripheral blood sample was collected from each donor, and TCR beta sequencing was performed on peripheral blood mononuclear cells. Genomic DNA was extracted from the blood cell samples with the Qiagen DNeasy Blood Extraction Kit. Library method: the immunoSEQ multiplex PCR assay. For the multiplex PCR, a mixture combining 60 forward primers for TCR Vbeta segments and 13 reverse primers for TCR Jbeta segments was used. Amplification of the CDR3 region of rearranged TCR beta genes was performed with a multiplex PCR assay on genomic DNA. On the Illumina HiSeq System, the amplified TCR beta libraries were sequenced as 87-base-pair reads. Turning to the authors' computational methods: In a later analysis, tens of millions of unique TCR beta chains were counted across the roughly 610 repertoires, and roughly 11 million of these chains were shared by at least two donors. To remove PCR and sequencing errors, raw reads were error-corrected and collapsed into unique sequences using a nearest-neighbor algorithm that merged closely related sequences. CDR3 sequences were aligned to IMGT reference sequences to assign V, D and J gene segments. For a sequence to be retained, a match of at least six nucleotides to both a V gene segment and a J gene segment was required. A rearrangement counted as productive if the CDR3 had no stop codons and remained in frame with V and J, and every other rearrangement counted as non-productive. Following IMGT convention, CDR3 was defined as the stretch from the second conserved V-encoded cysteine up to the conserved J-encoded phenylalanine. The earlier analysis of about 530 of the donors excluded any sequence lacking an unambiguous match to a single V gene segment. In an earlier analysis of some 590 of the donors, V segments were called functional above 56.7% productive rearrangements and were called segregating when the between-donor standard deviation exceeded 5%. A statistical classification framework was developed to diagnose cytomegalovirus status using the catalog of TCR beta chain sequences. In a later analysis, V and J genes were assigned by comparing TCR nucleotide sequences against IMGT/GENE-DB human TR gene sequences. A later analysis assigned CDR3 sequences and most-parsimonious VDJ recombination scenarios with the TCRdist pipeline. In a later analysis, each TCR beta chain was defined by its CDR3 amino acid sequence together with its V-gene family, and reads without a unique V-gene family were excluded. In a later analysis, around 600 highly shared, low-generation-probability nucleotide sequences were removed to address suspected cross-contamination and a sequencing artifact. In a later analysis, a clonal expansion index was calculated for each public chain from normalized within-repertoire ranks of inferred template counts. Generation probabilities in a later analysis came from a VDJ recombination model fitted to out-of-frame rearrangements, and those results were checked against IGoR. In a later analysis, hypergeometric tests were used to score TCR-TCR, TCR-HLA and TCR-CMV co-occurrence, with a repertoire-size bias correction applied to TCR pairs. To estimate false discovery rates, a later analysis permuted the HLA or CMV assignments 20 times. In a later analysis, co-occurring TCRs were grouped using DBSCAN, and TCRdist sequence similarity was added for clustering within HLA-allele-positive subsets. Repertoires with fewer than 30,000 or more than 120,000 public chains, plus five repertoires with anomalous nucleotide sharing, were excluded from co-occurrence clustering. TCRdb carries this immuneACCESS record with in-frame sequences only. Its versions omit some clonotypes, under half of them owing to an unresolved V gene in the studies checked, with the rest unexplained. Clone size and the V and J calls come from that table; the DNA yielded D and trimming. Counted in this sample were some 180,000 clones; 73% of them appeared once. The ten largest make up under 5.5% of the sample.

CDR1 and CDR2, per the germline V gene (reference sequence), are MNHEY and SMNVEV. The germline ends are 3 bases apart after V is trimmed by 0 bases and J by 2 bases. From the cysteine up to the phenylalanine, the CDR3 has a length of 13 residues. The DNA shown is the 39-base CDR3, in frame from base 1. In the case of this clone: What antigen it recognizes has not been identified. No base qualities exist here, and no much larger clone lies one base off it.

The sequenced material came from PBMCs. The chain joins TRBV27 to TRBJ2-3, with the D gene not confidently named. This clonotype originated in a woman between 18 and 29 years old in good health and CMV-seropositive. The sequenced DNA is TGTGCCAGCAGTTTATCCTACACAGATACGCAGTATTTT. Its product reads: CASSLSYTDTQYF.